The 27 T cell receptor beta chains presented below share a single source sample, sequenced in a study of human T cells and chemical hapten exposure. TCRdb re-analysed the RACE reads in MiXCR, keeping a single row per CDR3 protein. The sample lists more than 300,000 distinct CDR3 sequences, about 5% seen once, with about 8.2% in the top ten. Time point described: pre-sensitization, week 0. The treatment denotes: therapeutic diphenylcyclopropenone sensitization with weekly scalp DPC. The sample here was whole blood, taken in connection with sensitization to the hapten diphenylcyclopropenone (DPC). These receptors all come from a woman aged 18 to 35 with alopecia areata. Some clones in this sample may be carry-over from other donors' samples.

This clonotype was seen repeatedly, ten times or more. The rearrangement joins TRBV7-2 to TRBJ2-1, with 14 bases matching TRBD2. This CDR3 region has 19 residues. CDR1 and CDR2 (germline): SGHTA, FQGNSA. The J segment lost 2 bases and the V segment lost 2 bases, leaving 8 bases of the junction unmatched. Here the CDR3 reads CASSLHPGLAGGTYNEQFF. CDR3 nucleotides: TGTGCCAGCAGCTTACACCCCGGACTAGCGGGGGGAACCTACAATGAGCAGTTCTTC.

The chain is built from TRBV6-1 and TRBJ2-3; D is perhaps TRBD1 or TRBD2 (5 bases each). V was trimmed by 1 base and J by 5 bases, leaving 16 bases between them. The length of the CDR3 is 16 residues. The germline CDR1 and CDR2 sequences are MNHNS and SASEGT. CDR3 nucleotide sequence: TGTGCCAGCAGTGAAGTTATATCGGGACCGCAAGATACGCAGTATTTT. Protein sequence: CASSEVISGPQDTQYF.

As for this clonotype: A much larger clone lies one base from this, so it may be a read error. This sequence joins TRBV7-6 and TRBJ1-1; unclear D gene. The CDR3 runs to 13 residues. CDR1 is SGHVS and CDR2 is FNYEAQ in the germline V gene. The CDR3 sequence is CASSLDVNTGAFF. The CDR3 DNA reads as TGTGCCAGCAGCTTAGACGTGAACACTGGAGCTTTCTTT.

V is TRBV3-1 and J is TRBJ2-3; D possibly matches TRBD1 or TRBD2 (6 bases each). The CDR3 covers 14 residues. V shed 5 bases and J shed 5 bases, with 14 bases lying between them. Germline values: CDR1 LGHDT, CDR2 YNNKEL (reference sequence). The CDR3 region has the DNA TGTGCCAGCAGCGAAAGGGGGGCTGGAGATACGCAGTATTTT. This encodes CASSERGAGDTQYF.

This clonotype was counted between two and nine times. For the CDR3, the DNA is TGCGCCAGCAGCCAAAAGTGGGTCGGCCAAGAGACCCAGTACTTC. It specifies CASSQKWVGQETQYF. This chain connects TRBV4-3 to TRBJ2-5; D gene ambiguous. This CDR3 contains 15 residues. V gave up 2 bases and J gave up 1 base, with 11 bases separating them. CDR1 LGHNA and CDR2 YSLEER come from the germline V gene.

This clonotype was counted between two and nine times. This chain connects TRBV6-2 or TRBV6-3 to TRBJ1-6; no clear D gene. Trimming took off 4 bases at V and 8 bases at J, with 9 bases between the two ends. The CDR3 consists of 13 residues. Germline lookup yields CDR1 MNHEY and CDR2 SVGEGT. The CDR3 sequence is CASSSYGDSPLHF. In nucleotides, the CDR3 is TGTGCCAGCAGTTCCTACGGAGATTCACCCCTCCACTTT.

The rearrangement joins TRBV6-1 to TRBJ1-2, with D perhaps TRBD1 (5 bases). The germline gives CDR1 MNHNS, CDR2 SASEGT. This CDR3 has 17 amino acids. V was cut by 2 bases and J by 4 bases, with 20 bases left in between. CDR3 DNA sequence: TGTGCCAGCAGTGAAAGTCTGGCCAGGGTATTTTCCTATGGCTACACCTTC. Translated: CASSESLARVFSYGYTF.

This clonotype has just a few counts. The chain combines TRBV5-4 with TRBJ2-1; 9 positions match TRBD2. The CDR3 runs to 15 residues. Germline lookup yields CDR1 SGHNT and CDR2 YYREEE (reference sequence). V shed 4 bases, J shed 5 bases, and the junction held 7 bases outside the gene matches. The CDR3 DNA is TGTGCCAGCAGCATCAGCGGGGGGCTTCACAATGAGCAGTTCTTC. This encodes CASSISGGLHNEQFF.

This chain connects TRBV5-4 to TRBJ2-3; maybe TRBD1 (6 bases). CDR1 is SGHNT, CDR2 YYREEE, per germline (reference sequence). This CDR3 contains 13 residues. V was trimmed by 3 bases and J by 6 bases, leaving 11 bases between them. The CDR3 protein is CASSYPGVDTQYF. CDR3 nucleotide sequence: TGTGCCAGCAGCTATCCAGGGGTTGATACGCAGTATTTT.

Many counts were recorded for this clonotype. The gene calls are TRBV29-1 and TRBJ2-5, with a tentative D call TRBD2 (5 bases). V shed 2 bases and J shed 4 bases, with 11 bases lying between them. Germline V gene lookup returns CDR1 SQVTM and CDR2 ANQGSEA. The CDR3 is 13 amino acids. The CDR3 region is CSVEPGTRETQYF. The CDR3 DNA is TGCAGCGTTGAACCGGGAACGCGAGAGACCCAGTACTTC.

Worth noting for this clonotype: At one boundary the junction diverges from the germline segment, which might be a read error. The chain uses TRBV7-7 and TRBJ2-1, with no clear D. Germline CDR1 reads SSHAT; CDR2 reads FNYEAQ (reference sequence). The CDR3 runs 14 residues. CDR3 nucleotide sequence: TGTGCTAGCAGCCGTGGGCCCACGGCCAGTGAGCAGTTCTTC. Its protein is CASSRGPTASEQFF.

At least ten counts were recorded for this clonotype. V and J are TRBV7-3 and TRBJ2-1; 8 bases agree with TRBD2. Germline V gene data show CDR1 as SGHTA and CDR2 as FQGTGA. The CDR3 runs to 14 residues. After removal of 5 bases from V and 4 bases from J, the junction contained 4 bases not matched to a gene. The CDR3 DNA reads as TGTGCCAGCAGCCCGGGACTAGGATACAATGAGCAGTTCTTC. Translation gives CASSPGLGYNEQFF.

This clonotype has a count of ten or more. The chain combines TRBV20-1 with TRBJ2-1, with no clear D. The germline gives CDR1 DFQATT, CDR2 SNEGSKA (reference sequence). The CDR3 is made up of 10 amino acids. The V end lost 3 bases, the J end lost 8 bases, and 5 bases lay between the germline ends. CDR3 residues: CSASLHEQFF. The CDR3 nucleotides are TGCAGTGCTAGTTTACATGAGCAGTTCTTC.

This chain joins TRBV4-1 and TRBJ1-4, with 9 positions matching TRBD1. This CDR3 contains 16 residues. CDR1 is MGHRA, CDR2 YSYEKL, per germline. Losses at the gene ends were 0 bases for V and 8 bases for J; bases not matched to a gene: 7. This CDR3 reads CASSQDQNRGREKLFF. CDR3 DNA sequence: TGCGCCAGCAGCCAAGATCAGAACAGGGGGCGCGAAAAACTGTTTTTT.

This clonotype showed up many times. This sequence joins TRBV20-1 and TRBJ1-5; TRBD1 is a possible D gene (6 bases). Trimming removed 1 base at V and 3 bases at J, with 10 bases between. The CDR3 spans 14 residues. Germline loops: CDR1 DFQATT, CDR2 SNEGSKA (reference sequence). CDR3: CSARGGGANQPQHF. Written as DNA, the CDR3 is TGCAGTGCTAGAGGCGGGGGGGCCAATCAGCCCCAGCATTTT.

This clonotype was seen only a few times. The chain uses TRBV28 and TRBJ2-3, with D hard to call. The CDR3 has 15 amino acids. V lost 3 bases and J 0 bases, leaving 10 bases between the germline ends. Germline loops: CDR1 MDHEN, CDR2 SYDVKM. DNA for the CDR3: TGTGCCAGCAGTTTGTTCCGGCTCAGCACAGATACGCAGTATTTT. Translated, it gives CASSLFRLSTDTQYF.

This clonotype appeared a few times. In nucleotides, the CDR3 is TGTGCCAGCAGCCCAGGACAGGGTTCAGTCGCGCAGTTCTTC. This translates into CASSPGQGSVAQFF. The J gene is TRBJ2-1, the V gene TRBV5-6; the match to TRBD1 covers 8 bases. Trimming took 4 bases from V and 12 from J; bases not matched to a gene: 12. The length of the CDR3 is 14 residues. Looked up from germline, CDR1 is SGHDT and CDR2 is YYEEEE.

The CDR3 loop reads CASSSGRDVYEQYF. CDR3 DNA sequence: TGCGCCAGCAGCTCGGGACGGGATGTCTACGAGCAGTACTTC. The chain couples TRBV5-1 to TRBJ2-7; D possibly matches TRBD1 or TRBD2 (5 bases each). Germline values: CDR1 SGHRS, CDR2 YFSETQ. The CDR3 is 14 residues long. Trimming removed 3 bases from V and 3 bases from J, with 13 bases in between.

Remarks on this clonotype: A much larger clonotype is one base distant, so this may be a read error. The CDR3 does not close with the conserved phenylalanine or tryptophan, likely indicating a read error. The CDR3 sequence: CASSFGQGADTQYY. CDR3 sequence (DNA): TGCGCCAGCAGCTTCGGACAGGGGGCAGATACGCAGTATTAT. This chain joins TRBV5-1 and TRBJ2-3, with 10 bases aligning to TRBD1. The CDR3 has 14 amino acids. From germline, CDR1 is SGHRS and CDR2 YFSETQ. The V gene end was trimmed by 2 bases and the J gene end by 4 bases; junction bases not matched to a gene: 1.

This clonotype was seen a few times. The chain employs TRBV7-2 and TRBJ1-5; tentative D call: TRBD1 (5 bases). The CDR3 runs 14 residues. Germline CDR1 reads SGHTA; CDR2 reads FQGNSA. V gave up 3 bases and J gave up 3 bases, with 9 bases separating them. The CDR3 loop is CASSFRDLNQPQHF. DNA for the CDR3: TGTGCCAGCAGCTTCCGGGACCTCAATCAGCCCCAGCATTTT.

Sample share makes this clonotype medium-sized. The rearrangement uses TRBV29-1 and TRBJ2-1; either TRBD1 or TRBD2 may supply D (6 bases each). Per germline, CDR1 SQVTM and CDR2 ANQGSEA. V was shortened by 1 base and J by 0 bases, with 16 bases between the two germline ends. The length of the CDR3 is 17 residues. CDR3 nucleotide sequence: TGCAGCGTTGAAGGTGCGAGGGGGGCGAGCTCCTACAATGAGCAGTTCTTC. Encoded protein: CSVEGARGASSYNEQFF.

The rearrangement joins TRBV7-2 to TRBJ1-2; no firm D call. The CDR3 contains 13 residues. The V gene lost 5 bases and the J gene lost 4 bases, with 11 bases spanning the gap. Germline V gene sequence: CDR1 SGHTA, CDR2 FQGNSA. CDR3 DNA: TGTGCCAGCAGCGTACCGGGCCTCTATGGCTACACCTTC. The encoded protein is CASSVPGLYGYTF.

This chain uses TRBV19 with TRBJ2-7; 7 bases align to TRBD1. The V segment lost 5 bases and the J segment 0 bases; nucleotides outside the gene matches: 10. This CDR3 comprises 16 residues. The germline CDR1 and CDR2 sequences are LNHDA and SQIVND (reference sequence). The CDR3 DNA sequence: TGTGCCAGTAGTGCCGGGCCGGGACAGAGCTCCTACGAGCAGTACTTC. It specifies CASSAGPGQSSYEQYF.

This clonotype has more than one count but fewer than ten. The CDR3: CSAYGTAPSTDTQYF. CDR3 sequence (DNA): TGCAGTGCTTATGGGACAGCCCCTAGCACAGATACGCAGTATTTT. The V gene is TRBV20-1, the J gene TRBJ2-3, with 7 bases identical to TRBD1. This CDR3 is built from 15 residues. Germline V gene lookup returns CDR1 DFQATT and CDR2 SNEGSKA (reference sequence). Trimming removed 5 bases from V and 0 bases from J; junction bases left unmatched: 8.

At least ten counts were recorded for this clonotype. The gene calls are TRBV18 and TRBJ1-5, with 7 bases lining up with TRBD1. Trimming took 5 bases from V and 4 from J; bases not matched to a gene: 8. This CDR3 has 15 amino acids. The germline V gene encodes CDR1 KGHSH and CDR2 LQKENI. The CDR3 DNA reads TGTGCCAGCTCATCAGCAGGGGGACGAAATCAGCCCCAGCATTTT. Translation gives CASSSAGGRNQPQHF.

In this sample, this clonotype turned up many times. J is TRBJ2-7 and V is TRBV20-1; 7 bases fit TRBD1. Germline CDR1 DFQATT, CDR2 SNEGSKA (reference sequence). The CDR3 spans 15 residues. Unmatched junction bases numbered 14, after V lost 6 bases and J lost 3 bases. This CDR3 reads CSAIDATGFDYEQYF. For the CDR3, the DNA is TGCAGTGCCATTGATGCGACAGGGTTTGACTACGAGCAGTACTTC.

At least ten counts were recorded for this clonotype. The chain couples TRBV28 to TRBJ2-1; tentatively, D is TRBD1 (6 bases). Germline V gene sequence: CDR1 MDHEN, CDR2 SYDVKM. This CDR3 comprises 15 residues. V dropped 2 bases and J dropped 2 bases, with 10 bases sitting between them. The DNA for the CDR3 is TGTGCCAGCAGTTTAGGACAGACCCCCTACAATGAGCAGTTCTTC. Translation: CASSLGQTPYNEQFF. Using reference TRBV28 and TRBJ2-1 for the parts outside the CDR3, the full variable domain is DVKVTQSSRYLVKRTGEKVFLECVQDMDHENMFWYRQDPGLGLRLIYFSYDVKMKEKGDIPEGYSVSREKKERFSLILESASTNQTSMYLCASSLGQTPYNEQFFGPGTRLTVL.